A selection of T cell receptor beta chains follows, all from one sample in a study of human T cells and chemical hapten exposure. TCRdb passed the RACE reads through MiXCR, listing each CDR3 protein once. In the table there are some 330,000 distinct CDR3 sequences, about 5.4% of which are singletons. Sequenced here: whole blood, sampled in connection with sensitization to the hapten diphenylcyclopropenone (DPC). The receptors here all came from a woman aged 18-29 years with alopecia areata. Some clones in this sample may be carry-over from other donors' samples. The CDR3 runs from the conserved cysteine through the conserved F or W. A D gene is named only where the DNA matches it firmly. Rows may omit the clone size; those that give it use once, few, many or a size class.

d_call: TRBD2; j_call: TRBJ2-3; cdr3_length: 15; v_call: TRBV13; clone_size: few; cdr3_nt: TGTGCCAGCAGCTCGGGACTATATCTCACAGATACGCAGTATTTT; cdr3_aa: CASSSGLYLTDTQYF
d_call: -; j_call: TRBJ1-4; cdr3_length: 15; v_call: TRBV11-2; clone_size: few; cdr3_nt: TGTGCCAGCAGCTTAGAAACCCTCCCTAATGAAAAACTGTTTTTT; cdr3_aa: CASSLETLPNEKLFF
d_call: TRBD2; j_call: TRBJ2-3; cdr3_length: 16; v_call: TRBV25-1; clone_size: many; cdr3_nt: TGTGCCAGCAGTAAGAGACTAGCGGGGGGGCGAGATACGCAGTATTTT; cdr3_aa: CASSKRLAGGRDTQYF
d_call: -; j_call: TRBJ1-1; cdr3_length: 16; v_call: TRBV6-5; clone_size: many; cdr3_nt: TGTGCCAGCAGTTACGAGCCAGGGGAAATGAACACTGAAGCTTTCTTT; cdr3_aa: CASSYEPGEMNTEAFF
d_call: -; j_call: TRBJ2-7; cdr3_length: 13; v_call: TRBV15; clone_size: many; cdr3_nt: TGTGCCACCAGCAGAGATCCCGGCTACGAGCAGTACTTC; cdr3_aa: CATSRDPGYEQYF
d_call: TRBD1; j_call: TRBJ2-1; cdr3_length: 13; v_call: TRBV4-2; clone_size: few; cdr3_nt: TGTGCCAGCAGCCACGCGAGGGGGCATGAGCAGTTCTTC; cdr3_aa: CASSHARGHEQFF
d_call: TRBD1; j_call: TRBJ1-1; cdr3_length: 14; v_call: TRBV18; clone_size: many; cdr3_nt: TGTGCCAGCTCACCACGACAGGGGGGCGGGGAAGCTTTCTTT; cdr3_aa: CASSPRQGGGEAFF
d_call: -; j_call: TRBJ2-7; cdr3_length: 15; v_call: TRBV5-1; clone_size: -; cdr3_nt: TGCGCCAGCAGCTCGGGTGTCGCGGGACCCCGGGGGCAGTACTTC; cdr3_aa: CASSSGVAGPRGQYF
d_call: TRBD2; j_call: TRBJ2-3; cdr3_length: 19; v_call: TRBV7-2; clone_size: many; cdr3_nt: TGTGCCAGCAGCTCCCCCCCTCCATTAATAGCGGGGGTTACAGATACGCAGTATTTT; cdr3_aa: CASSSPPPLIAGVTDTQYF
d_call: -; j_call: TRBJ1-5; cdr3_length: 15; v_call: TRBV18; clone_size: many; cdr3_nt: TGTGCCAGCTCCCCCCGTACGGATAGCAATCAGCCCCAGCATTTT; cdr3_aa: CASSPRTDSNQPQHF
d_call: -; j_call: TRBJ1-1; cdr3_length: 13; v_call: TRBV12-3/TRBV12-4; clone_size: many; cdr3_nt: TGTGCCAGCAGTTTACAGGGGAGGACTGAAGCTTTCTTT; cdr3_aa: CASSLQGRTEAFF
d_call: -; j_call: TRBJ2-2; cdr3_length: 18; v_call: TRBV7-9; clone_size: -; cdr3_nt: TGTGCCAGCAGCGCGCTTTTTAGCGGAGCCGCGAACACCGGGGAGCTGTTTTTT; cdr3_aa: CASSALFSGAANTGELFF
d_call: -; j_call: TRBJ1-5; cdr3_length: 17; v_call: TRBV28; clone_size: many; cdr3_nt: TGTGCCAGCAGCCGAAGGTTATCCGGGGCAGATAATCAGCCCCAGCATTTT; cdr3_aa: CASSRRLSGADNQPQHF
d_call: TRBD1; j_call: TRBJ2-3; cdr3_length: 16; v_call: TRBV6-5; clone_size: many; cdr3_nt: TGTGCCAGCAGGCTGGACAGGGGGCTTGGGGGAGATACGCAGTATTTT; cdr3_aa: CASRLDRGLGGDTQYF
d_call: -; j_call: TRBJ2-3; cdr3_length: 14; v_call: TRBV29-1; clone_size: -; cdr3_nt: TGCAGCGCCCTGGGGCCTTTAAACACAGATACGCAGTATTTT; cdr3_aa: CSALGPLNTDTQYF
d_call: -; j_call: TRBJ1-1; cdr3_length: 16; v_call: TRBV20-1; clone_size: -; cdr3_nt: TGCAGTGCTAGAGATCTGGGGGGGGCTGGCATGTTTAAAGCTTTCTTT; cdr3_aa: CSARDLGGAGMFKAFF
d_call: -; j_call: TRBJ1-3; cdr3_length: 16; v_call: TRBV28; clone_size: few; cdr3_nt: TGTGCCAGCAGTTTAGCCCCGGGGGGCAGAGGAAACACCATATATTTT; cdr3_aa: CASSLAPGGRGNTIYF
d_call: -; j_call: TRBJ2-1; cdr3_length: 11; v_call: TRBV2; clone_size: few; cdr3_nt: TGTGCCAGCAGTGAGAGCGGTAGGCAGTTCTTC; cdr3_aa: CASSESGRQFF
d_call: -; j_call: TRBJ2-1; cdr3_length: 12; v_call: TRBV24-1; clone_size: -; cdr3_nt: TGTGCCACCAGTGCGGCTGGGGATGAGCAGTTCTTC; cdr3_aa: CATSAAGDEQFF
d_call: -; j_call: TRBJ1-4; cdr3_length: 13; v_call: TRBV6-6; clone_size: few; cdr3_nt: TGTGCCAGCAGTTACCGGACAGACGAAAAACTGTTTTTT; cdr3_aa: CASSYRTDEKLFF
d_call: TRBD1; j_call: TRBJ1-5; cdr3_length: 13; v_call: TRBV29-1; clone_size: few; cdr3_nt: TGCAGCGTCTGGGACAGCGGCAATCAGCCCCAGCATTTT; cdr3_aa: CSVWDSGNQPQHF
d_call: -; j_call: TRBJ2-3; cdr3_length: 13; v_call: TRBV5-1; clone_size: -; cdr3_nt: TGCGCCAGCAGCTTAAGACAGACAGATACGCAGTATTTT; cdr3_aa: CASSLRQTDTQYF
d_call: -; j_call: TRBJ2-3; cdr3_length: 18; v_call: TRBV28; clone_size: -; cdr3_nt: TGTGCCAGCAGTTTATTCCATCCAGGGTTAGGGTACACAGATACGCAGTATTTT; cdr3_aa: CASSLFHPGLGYTDTQYF
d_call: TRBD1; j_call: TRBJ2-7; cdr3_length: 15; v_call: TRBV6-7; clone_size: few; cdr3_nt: TGTGCCAGCAGTTACGCCGGGACAGGTCGCTACGAGCAGTACTTC; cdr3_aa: CASSYAGTGRYEQYF
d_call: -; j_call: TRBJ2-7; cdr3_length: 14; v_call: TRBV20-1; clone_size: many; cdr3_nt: TGCAGTGCTAGAAACAGGGAGGGTTATGACGAGCAGTACTTC; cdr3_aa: CSARNREGYDEQYF
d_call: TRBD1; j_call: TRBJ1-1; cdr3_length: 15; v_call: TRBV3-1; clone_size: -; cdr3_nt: TGTGCCAGCAGCCAACGGCGGCAGGGGGGGACTGAAGCTTTCTTT; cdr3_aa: CASSQRRQGGTEAFF
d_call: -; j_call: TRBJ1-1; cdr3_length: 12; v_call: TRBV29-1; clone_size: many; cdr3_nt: TGCAGCGTTGGTAGGTTCAGCACTGAAGCTTTCTTT; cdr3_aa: CSVGRFSTEAFF
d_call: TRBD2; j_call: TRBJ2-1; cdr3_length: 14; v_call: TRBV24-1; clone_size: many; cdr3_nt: TGTGCCACCAGTGGAGTACTAGCGGCGCATGAGCAGTTCTTC; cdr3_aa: CATSGVLAAHEQFF
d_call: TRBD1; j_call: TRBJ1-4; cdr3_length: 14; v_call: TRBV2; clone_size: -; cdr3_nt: TGTGCCAGCAGAGGGGAAGGGGGCAGGGAAAAACTGTTTTTT; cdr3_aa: CASRGEGGREKLFF
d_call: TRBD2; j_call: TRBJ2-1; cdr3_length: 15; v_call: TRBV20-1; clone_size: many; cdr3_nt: TGCAGTGCTAGAGATCGGGGGGGGCTTTGGCATGAGCAGTTCTTC; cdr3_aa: CSARDRGGLWHEQFF
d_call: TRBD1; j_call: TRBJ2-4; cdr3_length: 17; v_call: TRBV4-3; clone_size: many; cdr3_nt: TGCGCCAGCAGCCAAAGAACGGACAGGGGGAGAAAAAACATTCAGTACTTC; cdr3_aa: CASSQRTDRGRKNIQYF
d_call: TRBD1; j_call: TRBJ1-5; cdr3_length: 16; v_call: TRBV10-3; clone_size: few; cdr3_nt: TGTGCCATCAGGGCCGGGACAGGGGATTATAATCAGCCCCAGCATTTT; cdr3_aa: CAIRAGTGDYNQPQHF
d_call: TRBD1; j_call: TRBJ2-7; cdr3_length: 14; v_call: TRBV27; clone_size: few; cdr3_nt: TGTGCCAGCAGGCTACAGGGGACAGCCTACGAGCAGTACTTC; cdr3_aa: CASRLQGTAYEQYF
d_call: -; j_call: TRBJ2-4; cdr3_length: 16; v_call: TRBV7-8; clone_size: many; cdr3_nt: TGTGCCAGCAGCTGGCCTAAAGGAGTGGCCAAAAACATTCAGTACTTC; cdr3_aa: CASSWPKGVAKNIQYF
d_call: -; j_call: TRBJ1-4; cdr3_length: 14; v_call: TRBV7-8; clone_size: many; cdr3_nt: TGTGCCAGCAGCTACAGGGTGCAAAATGAAAAACTGTTTTTT; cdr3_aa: CASSYRVQNEKLFF
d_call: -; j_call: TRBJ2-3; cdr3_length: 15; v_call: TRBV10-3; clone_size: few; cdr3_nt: TGTGCCATCAGCCCGGACACTACCGCGGGTGATACGCAGTATTTT; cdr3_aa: CAISPDTTAGDTQYF
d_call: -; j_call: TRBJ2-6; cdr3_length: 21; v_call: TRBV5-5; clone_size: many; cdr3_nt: TGTGCCAGCAGCTCAAGTTTGGAGGGGGCAATTTTCTCCTCTGGGGCCAACGTCCTGACTTTC; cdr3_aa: CASSSSLEGAIFSSGANVLTF
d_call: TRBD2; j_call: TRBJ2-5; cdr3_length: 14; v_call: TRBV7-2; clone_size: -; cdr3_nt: TGTGCCAGCAGCATAGCGGGGGTGCAAGAGACCCAGTACTTC; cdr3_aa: CASSIAGVQETQYF
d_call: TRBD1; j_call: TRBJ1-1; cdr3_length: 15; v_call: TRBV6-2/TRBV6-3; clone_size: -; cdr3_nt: TGTGCCAGTGACGGGACAGTCCAAAAGAACACTGAAGCTTTCTTT; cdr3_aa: CASDGTVQKNTEAFF
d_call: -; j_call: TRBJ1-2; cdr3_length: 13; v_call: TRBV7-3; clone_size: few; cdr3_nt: TGTGCCAGCAGCTTAAGGGACACAGATGGCTACACCTTC; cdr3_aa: CASSLRDTDGYTF
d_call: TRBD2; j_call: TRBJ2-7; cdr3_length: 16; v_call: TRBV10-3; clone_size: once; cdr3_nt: TGTGCCATCAGCCTAACCGGGACTAGGGAGCCCGACGAGCAGTACTTC; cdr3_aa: CAISLTGTREPDEQYF
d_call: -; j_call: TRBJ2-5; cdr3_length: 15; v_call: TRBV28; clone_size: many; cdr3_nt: TGTGCCAGCAGTTTAATAATGGGGTCCCAAGAGACCCAGTACTTC; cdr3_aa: CASSLIMGSQETQYF
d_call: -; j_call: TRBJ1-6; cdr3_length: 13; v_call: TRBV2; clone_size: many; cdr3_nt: TGTGCCAGCAATCAGTTAAGTAATTCACCCCTCCACTTT; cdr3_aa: CASNQLSNSPLHF
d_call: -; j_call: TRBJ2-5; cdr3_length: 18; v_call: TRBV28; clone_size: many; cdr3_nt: TGTGCCAGCAGTCCCCGAGTAGCGGCCCGACAATTTCAAGAGACCCAGTACTTC; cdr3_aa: CASSPRVAARQFQETQYF
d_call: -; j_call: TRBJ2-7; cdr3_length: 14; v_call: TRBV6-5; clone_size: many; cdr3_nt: TGTGCCAGCAGTTACGGACAGTTCTCCTACGAGCAGTACTTC; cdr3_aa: CASSYGQFSYEQYF
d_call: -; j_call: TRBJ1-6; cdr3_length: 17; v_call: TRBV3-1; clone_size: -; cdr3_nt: TGTGCCAGCAGCCATATAGGGAGGAGCTCCTATAATTCACCCCTCCACTTT; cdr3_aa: CASSHIGRSSYNSPLHF
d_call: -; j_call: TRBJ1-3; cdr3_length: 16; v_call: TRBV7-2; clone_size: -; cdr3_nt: TGTGCCAGCAGCTTTAACCTAGCAGGCTCTGGAAACACCATATATTTT; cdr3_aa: CASSFNLAGSGNTIYF
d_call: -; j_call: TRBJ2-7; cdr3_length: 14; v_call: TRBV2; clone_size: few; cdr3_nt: TGTGCCAGCCGGGGTGGCAGGTCGAACGGCGAGCAGTACTTC; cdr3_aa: CASRGGRSNGEQYF
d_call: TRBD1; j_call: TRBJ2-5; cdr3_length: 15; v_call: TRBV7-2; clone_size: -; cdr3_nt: TGTGCCAGCAGCTTCGAGACAGGGCGTGGAGAGACCCAGTACTTC; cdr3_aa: CASSFETGRGETQYF
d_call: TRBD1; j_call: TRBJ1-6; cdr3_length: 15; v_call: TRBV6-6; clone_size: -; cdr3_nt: TGTTCCAGCAGCAGAGGGAGACAGGGTAATTCACCCCTCCACTTT; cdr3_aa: CSSSRGRQGNSPLHF
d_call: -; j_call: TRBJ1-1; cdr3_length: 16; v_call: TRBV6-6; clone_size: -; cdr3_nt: TGTGCCAGCAGTTATTATAATAGAGGGCCGAACACTGAAGCTTTCTTT; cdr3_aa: CASSYYNRGPNTEAFF